These T cell receptor beta chains were read from a single sample in a study of T cell changes during pregnancy in multiple sclerosis. Profiling relied on immunoSEQ multiplex PCR, and the TCRdb table lists in-frame clones only, not all of them. The table lists tens of thousands of clones, roughly 92% of them singletons. The sequenced sample was peripheral blood, obtained in the second trimester of pregnancy. Receptors originate from a female donor with multiple sclerosis, enrolled in a pregnancy study. CDR3s include the opening cysteine and the closing phenylalanine or tryptophan. D genes are given only for firm matches.

J gene	V gene	D gene	CDR3 DNA	CDR3 protein
TRBJ2-4	TRBV2	TRBD1	TGTGCCAGCAGTGAATCGCAGGGGGTGGACATTCAGTACTTC	CASSESQGVDIQYF
TRBJ2-1	TRBV7-2	TRBD2	TGTGCCAGCAGCCCGCTCTCTAGCGGTAAAAGGGTCAATGAGCAGTTCTTC	CASSPLSSGKRVNEQFF
TRBJ2-3	TRBV6-1	TRBD2	TGTGCCAGCAGTGAAGCGCTTCTGGGACTAGCGGGAGGGCCGTGGGGCACAGATACGCAGTATTTT	CASSEALLGLAGGPWGTDTQYF
TRBJ2-7	TRBV10-3	TRBD1	TGTGCCATCAGTGGACAGGGGGCTCAAGAGCAGTACTTC	CAISGQGAQEQYF
TRBJ2-7	TRBV5-1	TRBD2	TGCGCCAGCAGCTTGGGACTAGCGGGAGGAAACTCCTACGAGCAGTACTTC	CASSLGLAGGNSYEQYF
TRBJ2-3	TRBV6-5	.	TGTGCCAGCAGTTACCCTATGGGGGGAACGCAGTATTTT	CASSYPMGGTQYF
TRBJ1-2	TRBV7-9	TRBD1	TGTGCCAGCAGCTTAGGTACAGGGGGCCTGGGCTACACCTTC	CASSLGTGGLGYTF
TRBJ2-2	TRBV9	.	TGTGCCAGCAGCGTGGCCAGACATAACACCGGGGAGCTGTTTTTT	CASSVARHNTGELFF
TRBJ2-5	TRBV2	.	TGTGCCAGCAGACGACTGGATGAAGAGACCCAGTACTTC	CASRRLDEETQYF
TRBJ2-7	TRBV7-7	.	TGTGCTGTACAGGGGGGGGACGAGCAGTACTTC	CAVQGGDEQYF
TRBJ2-3	TRBV23-1	.	TGCGCCAGCACCCCTGGCGGGGTCCCAGATACGCAGTATTTT	CASTPGGVPDTQYF
TRBJ1-2	TRBV5-4	.	TGTGCCAGCAGCGATCGACAGGTCTATGGCTACACCTTC	CASSDRQVYGYTF